Listed here is a single TCR beta chain. These data come from a study of blood T cell repertoires in COVID-19. Study details: PBMCs, B-cell-depleted T cells, or T cells were the source of the cDNA or gDNA that made up the material.

The repertoire was sequenced with immunoSEQ multiplex PCR; TCRdb's copy has only in-frame clones and lacks some. The sample holds about 140,000 clones; 75% to 80% are singletons and the top ten take roughly 9%. Sequencing was done on a sample of peripheral blood. This clonotype was sampled from a woman aged 50 to 60 with active or convalescent COVID-19.

DNA of the CDR3: TGTGCCAGCCGACAAGGACAGCAAGAGACCCAGTACTTC. It yields the protein CASRQGQQETQYF. This chain connects TRBV2 to TRBJ2-5, with D maybe TRBD1 (6 bases). V shed 8 bases and J shed 2 bases, with 12 bases lying between them. The CDR3 totals 13 residues. Germline values: CDR1 SNHLY, CDR2 FYNNEI.